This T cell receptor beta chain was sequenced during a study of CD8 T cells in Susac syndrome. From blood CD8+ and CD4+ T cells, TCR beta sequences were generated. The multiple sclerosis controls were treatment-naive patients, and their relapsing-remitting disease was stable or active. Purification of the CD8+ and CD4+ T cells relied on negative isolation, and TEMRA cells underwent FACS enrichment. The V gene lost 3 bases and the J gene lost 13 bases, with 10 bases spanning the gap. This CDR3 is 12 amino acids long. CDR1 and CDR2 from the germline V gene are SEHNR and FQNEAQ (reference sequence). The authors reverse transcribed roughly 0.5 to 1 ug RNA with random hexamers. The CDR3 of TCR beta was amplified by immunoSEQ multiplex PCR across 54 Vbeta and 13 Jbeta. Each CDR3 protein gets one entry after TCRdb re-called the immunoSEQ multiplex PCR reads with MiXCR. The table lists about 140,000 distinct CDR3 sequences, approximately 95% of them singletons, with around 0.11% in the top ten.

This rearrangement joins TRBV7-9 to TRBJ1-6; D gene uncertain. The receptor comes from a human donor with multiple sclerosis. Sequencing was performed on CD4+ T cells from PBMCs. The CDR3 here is CASSFDWPPLHF. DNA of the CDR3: TGTGCCAGCAGCTTCGATTGGCCGCCCCTCCACTTT.